The clone carrying this T cell receptor (beta chain) was recorded many times. Libraries of TCR beta came from iRepertoire HTBI primers plus Arm-PCR of CDR3 regions. TCRdb itself ran the multiplex PCR reads through MiXCR, one entry per CDR3 protein. The sample lists 530,000 or so distinct CDR3 sequences, more than 15% seen once, with more than 10% in the top ten. The time point here: newly diagnosed GD, antithyroid drugs for less than 3 months. Extracted RNA from PBMCs served as the source of the TCR library. The data are from a study of regulatory T cells in long-lasting Graves disease. The sample was also reused in another study, on T cells in Graves' hyperthyroidism and ophthalmopathy.

Here the sequenced sample was peripheral blood mononuclear cells (PBMCs), taken at new diagnosis, from a patient treated with antithyroid drugs. The TCR sequence derives from a man between 18 and 35 years old with Graves disease.

The CDR3 bases are TGTGCCAGCAGCCCCTACCTTGGCGGGTCAGAGACCCAGTACTTC. Protein sequence: CASSPYLGGSETQYF. The chain employs TRBV12-3 or TRBV12-4 and TRBJ2-5; D might be TRBD2 (5 bases). The ends were cut back, 6 bases at V and 4 bases at J, with 18 bases in the middle. The CDR3 contains 15 residues.